Listed below are T cell receptor beta chains from one sample, sequenced in a study of blood T cell repertoires in COVID-19. Repertoires were generated with immunoSEQ multiplex PCR, while TCRdb's copy carries only in-frame clones and drops some. The sample consists of around 400,000 clones, about 88% of them appearing once. The sequencing input was PBMCs or T cells enriched from blood (not recorded which). The origin of the receptors is a woman between 18 and 29 years old who had been exposed to COVID-19. Both conserved end residues are part of each CDR3. Each record gives: D gene, V gene, clone size, J gene, CDR3 protein, CDR3 DNA. A D gene is named only where the DNA matches it firmly. Clone size is stated in some rows and not others, as once, few, many or a class when expanded.

TRBD1	TRBV6-6	-	TRBJ2-3	CASSFGQVQRTDTQYF	TGTGCCAGCAGTTTCGGACAGGTCCAGCGCACAGATACGCAGTATTTT
-	TRBV24-1	-	TRBJ2-7	CATSDPGTSSYEQYF	TGTGCCACCAGTGACCCCGGGACAAGCTCCTACGAGCAGTACTTC
-	TRBV2	-	TRBJ2-7	CASSEEGGPSEQYF	TGTGCCAGCAGTGAGGAGGGAGGACCTTCGGAGCAGTACTTC
-	TRBV30	-	TRBJ2-3	CAWSPTPIGGGTDTQYF	TGTGCCTGGAGTCCCACCCCGATAGGGGGAGGCACAGATACGCAGTATTTT
-	TRBV23-1	once	TRBJ2-1	CASSQWAGWDEQFF	TGCGCCAGCAGTCAATGGGCGGGATGGGATGAGCAGTTCTTC
TRBD1	TRBV7-9	-	TRBJ1-1	CASSLPTGLKGTEAFF	TGTGCCAGCAGCCTACCGACAGGGTTGAAGGGCACTGAAGCTTTCTTT
-	TRBV9	-	TRBJ2-5	CASSVEFQGETQYF	TGTGCCAGCAGCGTAGAGTTCCAGGGCGAGACCCAGTACTTC
TRBD2	TRBV18	-	TRBJ2-7	CASSPLGNSGGFHEQYF	TGTGCCAGCTCACCACTGGGTAATAGCGGGGGGTTTCACGAGCAGTACTTC
-	TRBV28	-	TRBJ2-7	CASSFSFTGISRYEQYF	TGTGCCAGCAGTTTCAGCTTTACGGGGATTTCGAGGTACGAGCAGTACTTC
-	TRBV28	-	TRBJ1-5	CASSLDRTGNQPQHF	TGTGCCAGCAGTTTGGACAGAACCGGCAATCAGCCCCAGCATTTT
TRBD2	TRBV6-2/TRBV6-3	-	TRBJ2-5	CASSRTGLAVQETQYF	TGTGCCAGCAGTCGAACAGGACTAGCGGTACAAGAGACCCAGTACTTC
-	TRBV13	-	TRBJ2-5	CASSSDRQETQYF	TGTGCCAGCAGCTCAGACAGGCAAGAGACCCAGTACTTC
-	TRBV21-1	-	TRBJ2-4	CASSMRLAAAKNIQYF	TGTGCCAGCAGCATGCGACTAGCTGCAGCCAAAAACATTCAGTACTTC
TRBD2	TRBV27	-	TRBJ2-3	CASSHLRLAGAQDTQYF	TGTGCCAGCAGTCACCTCCGACTAGCGGGGGCTCAGGATACGCAGTATTTT
-	TRBV4-1	-	TRBJ2-3	CASSPAGENTDTQYF	TGCGCCAGCAGCCCCGCAGGGGAAAACACAGATACGCAGTATTTT
TRBD2	TRBV7-6	-	TRBJ2-7	CASSRPGTSGNPSEQYF	TGTGCCAGCAGCCGCCCCGGGACTAGCGGGAACCCCTCTGAGCAGTACTTC
TRBD1	TRBV5-5	-	TRBJ1-1	CASSQTGVTEAFF	TGTGCCAGCAGCCAGACAGGGGTCACTGAAGCTTTCTTT
-	TRBV28	few	TRBJ1-1	CASSSPSSGRTEAFF	TGTGCCAGCAGTTCACCATCTTCGGGGAGGACTGAAGCTTTCTTT
TRBD1	TRBV29-1	once	TRBJ1-4	CSVDPGTGAEKLFF	TGCAGCGTTGACCCCGGGACAGGGGCTGAAAAACTGTTTTTT
-	TRBV3-1/TRBV3-2	-	TRBJ2-5	CASSQYYRAQETQYF	TGTGCCAGCAGCCAGTATTACAGGGCTCAAGAGACCCAGTACTTC
TRBD2	TRBV5-1	-	TRBJ2-1	CASSFSGLADASSYNEQFF	TGCGCCAGCAGCTTTTCGGGACTAGCGGACGCCAGCTCCTACAATGAGCAGTTCTTC
-	TRBV15	-	TRBJ2-4	CATSRESTLDIQYF	TGTGCCACCAGCAGAGAGTCGACATTGGACATTCAGTACTTC
TRBD2	TRBV7-2	-	TRBJ2-5	CASSLTRLAEETQYF	TGTGCCAGCAGCTTAACAAGACTAGCGGAAGAGACCCAGTACTTC
TRBD2	TRBV7-9	-	TRBJ2-1	CASSFTSGVNEQFF	TGTGCCAGCAGCTTTACTAGCGGGGTCAATGAGCAGTTCTTC
TRBD2	TRBV7-9	-	TRBJ2-5	CASSLGTSGSQETQYF	TGTGCCAGCAGCTTGGGGACTAGCGGGAGTCAAGAGACCCAGTACTTC
-	TRBV5-1	-	TRBJ2-1	CASSESPSGDEQFF	TGCGCCAGCAGCGAATCCCCAAGCGGAGATGAGCAGTTCTTC
-	TRBV9	-	TRBJ2-5	CASSVGQQETQYF	TGTGCCAGCAGCGTAGGGCAGCAAGAGACCCAGTACTTC
TRBD1	TRBV5-6	few	TRBJ1-2	CASSLRQGSGYTF	TGTGCCAGCAGCTTACGACAGGGTAGCGGCTACACCTTC
-	TRBV27	-	TRBJ1-3	CASGPGHPGNTIYF	TGTGCCAGCGGGCCGGGACACCCTGGAAACACCATATATTTT
TRBD2	TRBV9	-	TRBJ2-2	CASSVAGGPTGELFF	TGTGCCAGCAGCGTAGCGGGGGGGCCAACCGGGGAGCTGTTTTTT
-	TRBV9	-	TRBJ1-1	CASSISGDPYGTNTEAFF	TGTGCCAGCAGCATATCAGGGGATCCTTATGGCACGAACACTGAAGCTTTCTTT
-	TRBV28	-	TRBJ2-7	CASSLGRVTGEQYF	TGTGCCAGCAGTTTGGGCAGGGTCACAGGCGAGCAGTACTTC
-	TRBV3-1/TRBV3-2	once	TRBJ2-2	CASSQDPRNTGELFF	TGTGCCAGCAGCCAAGATCCCCGTAACACCGGGGAGCTGTTTTTT
TRBD1	TRBV18	-	TRBJ2-7	CASSPRTGVVEQYF	TGTGCCAGCTCACCTCGGACAGGGGTGGTCGAGCAGTACTTC
TRBD2	TRBV5-4	-	TRBJ2-5	CASSPRGPRVAGGNQETQYF	TGTGCCAGCAGCCCGCGGGGCCCGAGAGTAGCGGGGGGAAACCAAGAGACCCAGTACTTC
-	TRBV28	-	TRBJ1-2	CASSSRNYGYTF	TGTGCCAGCAGTTCCAGGAACTATGGCTACACCTTC
-	TRBV6-6	-	TRBJ2-7	CASSSSRTGIPYEQYF	TGTGCCAGCAGTTCCTCAAGAACAGGTATCCCCTACGAGCAGTACTTC
-	TRBV5-1	-	TRBJ2-7	CASSLGQTTYEQYF	TGCGCCAGCAGCTTGGGGCAGACTACATACGAGCAGTACTTC
TRBD1	TRBV12-3/TRBV12-4	-	TRBJ1-2	CASSLGQGNGYTF	TGTGCCAGCAGTCTCGGACAGGGGAATGGCTACACCTTC
TRBD1	TRBV7-3	-	TRBJ1-2	CASSRGQGMDGYTF	TGTGCCAGCAGCCGGGGACAGGGGATGGACGGCTACACCTTC
-	TRBV11-2	-	TRBJ2-2	CASQQGGELFF	TGTGCCAGCCAACAGGGCGGGGAGCTGTTTTTT
-	TRBV7-2	-	TRBJ1-4	CASSLGGYEPNEKLFF	TGTGCCAGCAGCTTAGGGGGCTATGAGCCTAATGAAAAACTGTTTTTT
TRBD1	TRBV7-9	-	TRBJ2-1	CASSLGQGANEQFF	TGTGCCAGCAGCTTAGGCCAGGGGGCAAATGAGCAGTTCTTC
-	TRBV24-1	-	TRBJ1-5	CATSAGLNQPQHF	TGTGCCACCAGTGCAGGGCTCAATCAGCCCCAGCATTTT
-	TRBV10-3	-	TRBJ1-1	CAITGQLNTEAFF	TGTGCCATCACCGGACAGTTGAACACTGAAGCTTTCTTT
-	TRBV24-1	-	TRBJ2-7	CATSVGGEAYEQYF	TGTGCCACCAGTGTCGGGGGTGAGGCCTACGAGCAGTACTTC
TRBD2	TRBV11-3	-	TRBJ2-1	CASSFSGSAGNEQFF	TGTGCCAGCAGCTTTAGCGGGAGTGCAGGGAATGAGCAGTTCTTC
TRBD1	TRBV9	-	TRBJ1-4	CASSVLGQGDNEKLFF	TGTGCCAGCAGCGTTTTGGGACAGGGGGATAATGAAAAACTGTTTTTT
TRBD2	TRBV28	-	TRBJ2-6	CASRVAGEGANVLTF	TGTGCCAGCAGAGTAGCGGGGGAAGGGGCCAACGTCCTGACTTTC
TRBD1	TRBV27	-	TRBJ2-7	CASSTGTGGLAAYYEQYF	TGTGCCAGCAGTACTGGGACAGGGGGGCTAGCGGCTTACTACGAGCAGTACTTC
-	TRBV4-3	-	TRBJ2-7	CASSQELRGISGTYEQYF	TGCGCCAGCAGCCAAGAATTAAGGGGGATTTCAGGGACCTACGAGCAGTACTTC
-	TRBV10-3	once	TRBJ1-1	CAIQGTGMGTEAFF	TGTGCCATCCAGGGTACAGGGATGGGGACTGAAGCTTTCTTT
-	TRBV28	-	TRBJ2-7	CASSLYTTEQYF	TGTGCCAGCAGTTTGTACACGACAGAGCAGTACTTC
TRBD1	TRBV6-5	once	TRBJ1-4	CASSFLSGGGNEKLFF	TGTGCCAGCAGTTTCCTATCAGGGGGCGGGAACGAAAAACTGTTTTTT
-	TRBV2	-	TRBJ1-5	CASSEQGLDQPQHF	TGTGCCAGCAGTGAACAGGGGCTGGATCAGCCCCAGCATTTT